One T cell receptor beta chain is described in this entry. Just one base apart from a much larger clone, this may be a read error. TCRdb called the 5' RACE reads again in MiXCR, with one record for every CDR3 protein. The sample lists some 110,000 distinct CDR3 sequences, approximately 8.4% occurring once. These data originate in a study of T cells after yellow fever vaccination. The CDR3 has 16 residues. Trimming removed 2 bases from V and 3 bases from J; junction bases left unmatched: 7. The germline CDR1 and CDR2 sequences are KGHSH and LQKENI. This sample comprised CD8+ T cells sorted from PBMCs, obtained 45 days after the yellow fever booster vaccination. The chain combines TRBV18 with TRBJ2-1; 7 positions agree with TRBD2. This clonotype originated in a man aged 25 to 40 who received the YFV17D yellow fever vaccine. The CDR3 reads CASSPASGSCYNEQFF. The CDR3 nucleotides are TGTGCCAGCTCACCAGCTAGCGGCAGCTGCTACAATGAGCAGTTCTTC.